The 16 T cell receptor beta chains listed next were all sequenced from one sample in a study of cytomegalovirus exposure and HLA in healthy donors. PCR involved 60 Vbeta and 13 Jbeta primers. Clones were sequenced by immunoSEQ multiplex PCR, and TCRdb holds only the in-frame ones, with some missing. The table lists 85,000 to 120,000 clones, roughly 82% of them singletons. Sequencing used PBMCs. These receptors were obtained from a woman aged 50 to 60 in good health and CMV-seropositive.

This clone has a handful of counts. The chain uses TRBV30 and TRBJ2-1; 10 nucleotides line up with TRBD1. This CDR3 spans 14 amino acids. After removal of 8 bases from V and 2 bases from J, the junction contained 6 bases not matched to a gene. Germline values: CDR1 GTSNPN, CDR2 SVGIG (reference sequence). CDR3 bases: TGTGCCCGCGGGACAGGGGAGGCCTACAATGAGCAGTTCTTC. The encoded protein is CARGTGEAYNEQFF.

The V and J genes are TRBV6-4 and TRBJ2-1; D uncertain. Trimming took off 6 bases at V and 6 bases at J, with 18 bases between the two ends. This CDR3 has 15 residues. Germline-derived CDR1 and CDR2 are MRHNA and SNTAGT. CDR3 in amino acids: CASSLSDSQANEQFF. In DNA, the CDR3 is TGTGCCAGCAGCCTAAGTGATTCGCAAGCCAATGAGCAGTTCTTC.

This clone was observed once. This rearrangement joins TRBV2 to TRBJ1-5; D perhaps matches TRBD1 (5 bases). The CDR3 covers 17 residues. Trimming pared 5 bases from V and 11 bases from J, leaving 28 bases between. The germline V gene encodes CDR1 SNHLY and CDR2 FYNNEI. This CDR3 reads CASSLLPTTVSPTAQHF. The CDR3 nucleotides read TGTGCCAGCAGTTTATTACCAACGACAGTTTCCCCCACAGCCCAGCATTTT.

V and J are TRBV9 and TRBJ2-6, with TRBD1 matching over 7 bases. V lost 3 bases to trimming and J lost 0 bases; unmatched junction nucleotides: 9. This CDR3 has 18 amino acids. The V gene's germline CDR1 is SGDLS and CDR2 YYNGEE. The CDR3 loop reads CASSARQGQISGANVLTF. In DNA form, the CDR3 reads TGTGCCAGCAGCGCACGACAGGGCCAAATCTCTGGGGCCAACGTCCTGACTTTC.

This chain connects TRBV5-4 to TRBJ2-7; 9 bases line up with TRBD1. This CDR3 contains 16 residues. V was pared by 4 bases and J by 2 bases, with 10 bases of the junction left unmatched. The germline V gene has CDR1 SGHNT and CDR2 YYREEE (reference sequence). DNA of the CDR3: TGTGCCAGCAGCCCCATTGCCGGGACAGGGACCTACGAGCAGTACTTC. Translated: CASSPIAGTGTYEQYF.

The chain uses TRBV28 and TRBJ2-7; 11 positions match TRBD1. The V segment lost 6 bases and the J segment 6 bases; nucleotides outside the gene matches: 7. This CDR3 is 14 amino acids long. Germline assignment: CDR1 MDHEN and CDR2 SYDVKM. The CDR3 loop is CASSAPGQGGEQYF. CDR3 DNA sequence: TGTGCCAGCAGCGCCCCGGGACAGGGGGGCGAGCAGTACTTC.

The rearrangement joins TRBV7-6 to TRBJ2-1, with 8 nucleotides matching TRBD2. The CDR3 length is 13 residues. CDR1 SGHVS and CDR2 FNYEAQ come from the germline V gene. The V segment lost 5 bases and the J segment 12 bases; nucleotides outside the gene matches: 9. The CDR3 nucleotides are TGTGCCAGCAGCCTCGGGACTAGAGATCCGCAGTTCTTC. Amino acids: CASSLGTRDPQFF.

This chain connects TRBV27 to TRBJ2-5, with 9 bases that match TRBD1. The DNA end lines up better with TRBJ2-7; the J call may be wrong. The CDR3 sequence is 17 residues long. Germline CDR1 reads MNHEY; CDR2 reads SMNVEV (reference sequence). DNA for the CDR3: TGTGCCAGCAGTCCCCACCCGGGACAGGGATGGGTTTACGAGCAGTACTTC. It translates to CASSPHPGQGWVYEQYF.

The chain employs TRBV5-4 and TRBJ1-2; D possibly corresponds to TRBD1 (6 bases). CDR3 size: 14 residues. Deletions cut 4 bases from V and 8 bases from J, with 18 bases between. Per germline, CDR1 SGHNT and CDR2 YYREEE (reference sequence). The CDR3 coding sequence is TGTGCCAGCAGCCCAGGGACACCCTCGGGCGGCTACACCTTC. It specifies CASSPGTPSGGYTF.

The chain is built from TRBV19 and TRBJ1-6; 9 bases align to TRBD1. The CDR3 covers 16 residues. Trimming cost V 2 bases and J 8 bases; bases outside gene matches: 7. CDR1 is LNHDA and CDR2 is SQIVND in the germline V gene (reference sequence). CDR3 loop: CASSINRGQGDSPLHF. In nucleotides, the CDR3 is TGTGCCAGTAGTATAAACAGGGGGCAAGGAGATTCACCCCTCCACTTT.

The chain carries TRBV10-3 and TRBJ2-3; 8 nucleotides line up with TRBD2. Germline trimming cut 10 bases from V and 2 bases from J; bases unmatched to any gene: 8. The V gene's germline CDR1 is ENHRY and CDR2 SYGVKD. The CDR3 is made up of 14 amino acids. CDR3 sequence: CASQAGGNTDTQYF. The CDR3 coding sequence is TGTGCCAGCCAGGCGGGGGGTAACACAGATACGCAGTATTTT.

This clone was seen more than once but under ten times. The chain couples TRBV2 to TRBJ1-2; 9 bases agree with TRBD1. The CDR3 spans 12 residues. Trimming took 5 bases from V and 8 from J; bases not matched to a gene: 3. Looked up from germline, CDR1 is SNHLY and CDR2 is FYNNEI. The CDR3 region is CASSRTGEGYTF. In DNA form, the CDR3 reads TGTGCCAGCAGTAGGACAGGGGAAGGCTACACCTTC.

About this clone itself: No DNA is shown, since the ends of the CDR3 on it are uncertain; the CDR3 is the one TCRdb lists. Other DNA sequences in the sample encode the same CDR3. The V and J genes are TRBV28 and TRBJ2-7; TRBD1 is the table's D call, not checked against the DNA. The CDR3 numbers 12 amino acids, ends counted. Germline CDR1 reads MDHEN; CDR2 reads SYDVKM. This chain's CDR3 is CASSSSDREEYF.

The CDR3 here is CASSLSGEGITPLHF. As DNA, the CDR3 is TGCGCCAGCAGCTTGTCAGGTGAGGGAATTACACCCCTCCACTTT. The genes are TRBV5-1 and TRBJ1-6; D is undetermined. The germline gives CDR1 SGHRS, CDR2 YFSETQ. Between the trimmed V and J ends, which lost 1 base and 11 bases, there was a span of 16 bases. The CDR3 sequence is 15 residues long.

Regarding this clone: One junction end disagrees with the germline gene, perhaps due to a read error. The chain carries TRBV7-9 and TRBJ1-2; the D gene is possibly TRBD1 (6 bases). In germline, CDR1 is SEHNR, CDR2 FQNEAQ (reference sequence). The CDR3 covers 11 residues. CDR3 bases: TGTTCCAGCAGCTTAGGGGGGGACTACACCTTC. This translates into CSSSLGGDYTF.

The rearrangement uses TRBV28 and TRBJ1-1; 7 nucleotides match TRBD1. Germline CDR1 and CDR2: MDHEN and SYDVKM. V gave up 5 bases and J gave up 0 bases; unmatched junction bases: 3. The CDR3 runs to 14 residues. Written as DNA, the CDR3 is TGTGCCAGCAGTCGGGACAGCCTGAACACTGAAGCTTTCTTT. It specifies CASSRDSLNTEAFF.